This T cell receptor (beta chain) was identified during a study of identical twins (dated by TCRdb to between 2015 and 2016). Background on the whole study: To test whether fetal clonotypes persist, this study deep-sequenced TCR alpha and beta repertoires from monozygotic twins, from unrelated adults of various ages, and from cord blood. Replicate twin experiments were performed at different times using different library preparation protocols to rule out contamination.

Overall study results and their limits: Because the same donors could not be followed over many years, the conclusions relied on cross-sectional statistical analysis. Invariant T cells such as MAIT and iNKT could partly confound zero-insertion analyses, though diverse VJ usage argued against this for most clonotypes. Compared with coincidental sharing between unrelated individuals, an excess of low generation-probability sequences was observed among out-of-frame TCR alpha sequences shared between twins. In beta out-of-frame sequences, excess twin sharing was weaker, because having fewer shared sequences lowered the signal-to-noise ratio. Fewer insertions were carried by abundant cord blood beta clonotypes; a weaker similar trend was observed in young adult naive repertoires, while no such trend was observed in memory repertoires. Out-of-frame TCR alpha sharing in monozygotic twins was systematically underestimated by recombination models, whereas sharing between unrelated individuals was in agreement with the recombination models.

Of note for this clonotype: The target of this receptor is not known. No base-level quality is on record; no much larger clone is a single base apart.

Every donor in the study was a healthy Caucasian. The twin cohort comprised three pairs of female monozygotic twins, all aged about 18 to 29 years. Peripheral blood mononuclear cells were used as the source from which RNA for TCR libraries was isolated. CDR1 and CDR2, looked up from the germline V gene, are ENHRY and SYGVKD. The CDR3 covers 13 residues, taking in both the cysteine and the phenylalanine. Solely the CDR3 DNA is kept, with 39 bases framed from the first base. Deletion took 4 bases off V and 3 bases off J, with a span of 9 bases between the germline ends. The library was obtained by 5' RACE. The sample was run on an Illumina HiSeq 2000. A universal primer binding site was introduced by template switching, and a unique molecular identifier was present in the final cDNA, enabling accurate counting of TCR cDNA molecules. Specific primers in the conserved constant-segment region were used to synthesize first-strand cDNA for TCR alpha and beta chains. To control for contamination, every cDNA library was double barcoded, receiving both a SMART-Mk sample barcode and Illumina barcodes. TruSeq adapter sequences, together with Illumina sample barcodes, were added in two successive PCR steps. Sequencing of the TCR alpha and beta cDNA libraries was done on the Illumina HiSeq platform using custom primers. Per the authors' processing: Unique molecular identifiers were extracted from raw reads with MiGEC, and CDR3 positions were determined with MiXCR. Recombination models were inferred per individual with the repgenHMM and IGoR tools using an EM algorithm. Shared clonotype analysis was performed with the tcR package in R, normalizing sharing by the product of cloneset sizes. To study raw recombination without the effects of thymic and clonal selection, out-of-frame nonproductive sequences were analyzed. In TCRdb, the public reads were trimmed at Q25 with fastp and aligned with MiXCR, with productive beta chains retained. Rows matching on CDR3 protein sequence are summarized as one entry with the most common DNA and genes. The V and J calls were determined by TCRdb, not by the authors. The sample contains hundreds of thousands of distinct CDR3 sequences, 15% to 20% of them found a single time. The ten largest account for less than 15% of the sample.

These data are also associated with another study on T cells expressing NK-cell markers. As the second study states: TCR beta-chain repertoires were profiled in sorted CD3+CD56+NKG2C+, CD3+CD56+NKG2C- and CD3+CD56-NKG2C+ T-cell subsets from fewer than 10 donors. Among the eight sequenced donors, seven were HCMV-seropositive and one was HCMV-seronegative. In several experiments an anti-gammadeltaTCR antibody was added to restrict sorting to alphabetaTCR-expressing T cells. For six donors, the dominant CD3+CD56+NKG2C+ clonotypes were among the top 10 CD8+ clonotypes and accounted for about 1.0-7.0% of CD8+ T cells. Those dominant clonotypes were again the most abundant among CD3+CD56-NKG2C+ cells in four donors, at about 25-65%. Whether the expanded NKG2C-expressing T cell clones were specific for HCMV antigens remained unclear. All eight donors whose samples were sequenced were randomly selected healthy volunteers, three of them men and five women. A commercial ELISA kit detecting HCMV-specific IgG in serum was used to determine HCMV serostatus. Bulk peripheral blood T-cell repertoires were additionally sequenced from unsorted PBMC for several donors. MIGEC was used to demultiplex reads and group reads by UMI, and MiTCR was used to assemble and quantify clonotypes. Only TCR cDNA sequences supported by at least two reads were kept to exclude erroneous sequences. The tcR package was used for downstream repertoire analysis, with clonotypes matched between fractions based on CDR3 nucleotide sequence plus V segment. Antigen specificity was annotated against VDJdb with VDJmatch, allowing one amino acid substitution in CDR3.

Sequencing was done on a sample of PBMCs. The chain joins TRBV10-3 to TRBJ1-1; the D gene lacks a confident call. The TCR comes from a woman between 18 and 29 years old in good health. The DNA reads TGTGCCATCAGTGTATCGGGTTACACTGAAGCTTTCTTT. Translated, this is CAISVSGYTEAFF.